These T cell receptor beta chains were read from a single sample in a study of blood T cell repertoires in COVID-19. The assay was immunoSEQ multiplex PCR, and TCRdb's table has in-frame clones only and misses some. The sample records 250,000 or so clones, approximately 85% being singletons. The material sequenced was PBMCs or T cells enriched from blood (not recorded which). Source of these receptors: a woman between 45 and 60 years old who had recovered from COVID-19. Each CDR3 is given with its conserved first and last residue. A D gene is named only where the DNA matches it firmly. For some rows the clone size is stated as once, few or many, or as a class when expanded; others skip it.

- | TRBJ1-1 | TRBD1 | 13 | TRBV30 | CAWNDRGGEGAFF | TGTGCCTGGAATGACAGGGGAGGAGAGGGAGCTTTCTTT
- | TRBJ2-7 | - | 11 | TRBV11-2 | CASSPDYGQYF | TGTGCCAGCAGCCCGGACTATGGGCAGTACTTC
- | TRBJ1-1 | - | 13 | TRBV12-3/TRBV12-4 | CASSWQGITEAFF | TGTGCCAGCAGTTGGCAGGGGATCACTGAAGCTTTCTTT
- | TRBJ2-5 | - | 12 | TRBV7-2 | CASSLVEKTQYF | TGTGCCAGCAGCTTAGTAGAAAAGACCCAGTACTTC
many | TRBJ2-5 | - | 14 | TRBV3-1/TRBV3-2 | CASSQDGSRETQYF | TGTGCCAGCAGCCAAGATGGTTCTAGAGAGACCCAGTACTTC
few | TRBJ2-7 | - | 13 | TRBV6-5 | CASNRGGAYEQYF | TGTGCCAGCAACAGGGGGGGAGCGTACGAGCAGTACTTC
many | TRBJ2-1 | - | 15 | TRBV11-1 | CASSYLQGLYNEQFF | TGTGCCAGCAGCTATTTACAGGGCCTCTACAATGAGCAGTTCTTC
- | TRBJ1-2 | TRBD1 | 15 | TRBV5-6 | CASSETGGLSYGYTF | TGTGCCAGCAGCGAGACAGGGGGCCTATCCTATGGCTACACCTTC
- | TRBJ2-7 | TRBD2 | 14 | TRBV28 | CASGGTSGIYEQYF | TGTGCCAGCGGCGGGACTAGCGGAATCTACGAGCAGTACTTC
- | TRBJ1-1 | - | 15 | TRBV7-9 | CASTSQGTTSTEAFF | TGTGCCAGCACCTCCCAGGGGACGACAAGCACTGAAGCTTTCTTT
- | TRBJ2-2 | - | 13 | TRBV11-3 | CASSSRYTGELFF | TGTGCCAGCAGCTCGAGATACACCGGGGAGCTGTTTTTT
- | TRBJ2-3 | - | 13 | TRBV27 | CASSFQDGDTQYF | TGTGCCAGCAGTTTCCAGGATGGAGATACGCAGTATTTT
- | TRBJ1-2 | - | 15 | TRBV4-1 | CASSQGYREYYGYTF | TGCGCCAGCAGCCAAGGGTACAGGGAATACTATGGCTACACCTTC
- | TRBJ1-5 | TRBD1 | 15 | TRBV28 | CASSRSDRINQPQHF | TGTGCCAGCAGTCGCTCGGACAGGATCAATCAGCCCCAGCATTTT
- | TRBJ1-1 | TRBD1 | 15 | TRBV27 | CASSPRQGAGTEAFF | TGTGCCAGCAGCCCAAGACAGGGGGCGGGAACTGAAGCTTTCTTT
- | TRBJ1-2 | TRBD1 | 16 | TRBV28 | CASSSLVGTVDYGYTF | TGTGCCAGCAGTTCTCTGGTCGGGACAGTGGACTATGGCTACACCTTC
few | TRBJ2-7 | - | 13 | TRBV27 | CASSLSNSVEQYF | TGTGCCAGCAGTTTATCGAATAGTGTCGAGCAGTACTTC
- | TRBJ1-4 | - | 14 | TRBV5-1 | CASSSDRTNEKLFF | TGCGCCAGCAGCTCCGACAGGACTAATGAAAAACTGTTTTTT
- | TRBJ2-3 | TRBD2 | 15 | TRBV11-2 | CASSPAGALSDTQYF | TGTGCCAGCAGCCCAGCGGGAGCCTTAAGTGATACGCAGTATTTT
few | TRBJ1-1 | TRBD1 | 16 | TRBV29-1 | CSGRGPGQIMNTEAFF | TGCAGCGGCCGGGGCCCGGGACAGATTATGAACACTGAAGCTTTCTTT
- | TRBJ2-5 | TRBD2 | 16 | TRBV11-2 | CASRGTSGRAGETQYF | TGTGCCAGCAGAGGGACTAGCGGGAGGGCAGGGGAGACCCAGTACTTC
- | TRBJ2-5 | - | 14 | TRBV19 | CASSMNGIQETQYF | TGTGCCAGTAGTATGAACGGGATTCAAGAGACCCAGTACTTC
- | TRBJ2-5 | - | 15 | TRBV5-1 | CASGIGGSGRETQYF | TGCGCCAGCGGGATTGGGGGGAGTGGGCGAGAGACCCAGTACTTC
- | TRBJ1-4 | - | 14 | TRBV2 | CASSLGQLNEKLFF | TGTGCCAGCAGTCTCGGACAGCTTAATGAAAAACTGTTTTTT
- | TRBJ2-1 | TRBD2 | 17 | TRBV19 | CASSGLAGIVGGNEQFF | TGTGCCAGTAGTGGACTAGCGGGAATCGTCGGAGGGAATGAGCAGTTCTTC
- | TRBJ2-1 | TRBD2 | 14 | TRBV5-1 | CATRGLAGYNEQFF | TGCGCCACCCGGGGACTAGCGGGATACAATGAGCAGTTCTTC
- | TRBJ2-1 | TRBD1 | 15 | TRBV6-5 | CASSYGQGVNNEQFF | TGTGCCAGCAGTTACGGACAGGGGGTTAACAATGAGCAGTTCTTC
- | TRBJ2-7 | - | 16 | TRBV7-2 | CASSSSRTPPGYEQYF | TGTGCCAGCAGCTCCTCTCGGACTCCCCCCGGCTACGAGCAGTACTTC
- | TRBJ2-7 | - | 13 | TRBV2 | CASRYRETYEQYF | TGTGCCAGCCGGTACAGGGAAACGTACGAGCAGTACTTC
- | TRBJ1-1 | - | 15 | TRBV19 | CASSISHTMNTEAFF | TGTGCCAGTAGTATTTCGCACACAATGAACACTGAAGCTTTCTTT
- | TRBJ2-1 | TRBD1 | 17 | TRBV5-1 | CASSLAGTGEGPNEQFF | TGCGCCAGCAGCTTGGCCGGGACAGGTGAGGGTCCCAATGAGCAGTTCTTC
- | TRBJ1-1 | - | 12 | TRBV30 | CAWRGLNTEAFF | TGTGCCTGGAGGGGCCTCAACACTGAAGCTTTCTTT
few | TRBJ1-2 | - | 14 | TRBV5-1 | CASSLETVDYGYTF | TGCGCCAGCAGCTTGGAAACAGTCGACTATGGCTACACCTTC
- | TRBJ1-1 | TRBD1 | 14 | TRBV28 | CASSLSTGVTEAFF | TGTGCCAGCAGCCTATCGACAGGGGTTACTGAAGCTTTCTTT
- | TRBJ2-1 | TRBD2 | 15 | TRBV9 | CASSVGGLAGVEQFF | TGTGCCAGCAGCGTAGGGGGCCTAGCGGGAGTTGAGCAGTTCTTC
- | TRBJ2-7 | - | 15 | TRBV11-2 | CASSLDPLGDYEQYF | TGTGCCAGCAGCTTAGATCCCCTAGGGGACTACGAGCAGTACTTC
- | TRBJ1-2 | - | 12 | TRBV19 | CASQDFNYGYTF | TGTGCCAGCCAAGACTTTAACTATGGCTACACCTTC
- | TRBJ2-1 | - | 15 | TRBV7-7 | CASSLGDNSYNEQFF | TGTGCTAGCAGCTTAGGGGACAACTCCTACAATGAGCAGTTCTTC
- | TRBJ2-2 | - | 15 | TRBV2 | CASSASADRTGELFF | TGTGCCAGCAGTGCCTCGGCGGACAGAACCGGGGAGCTGTTTTTT
- | TRBJ2-1 | - | 16 | TRBV10-3 | CAISESQGETYNEQFF | TGTGCCATCAGTGAGTCCCAGGGCGAGACCTACAATGAGCAGTTCTTC
- | TRBJ1-1 | - | 12 | TRBV2 | CASSVGDSEAFF | TGTGCCAGCAGTGTGGGAGACTCTGAAGCTTTCTTT
- | TRBJ2-3 | - | 17 | TRBV7-8 | CASILLPTGASTDTQYF | TGTGCCAGCATCCTCCTCCCCACGGGAGCGAGCACAGATACGCAGTATTTT
- | TRBJ2-5 | TRBD2 | 15 | TRBV10-3 | CAISEAGGNQETQYF | TGTGCCATCAGTGAGGCGGGAGGTAACCAAGAGACCCAGTACTTC
- | TRBJ2-7 | - | 13 | TRBV18 | CASSPPGPNEQYF | TGTGCCAGCTCACCGCCAGGGCCTAACGAGCAGTACTTC
few | TRBJ1-5 | - | 15 | TRBV7-9 | CASSLDAGQNQPQHF | TGTGCCAGCAGCTTAGATGCAGGGCAAAATCAGCCCCAGCATTTT
- | TRBJ2-3 | - | 14 | TRBV5-6 | CASSLAGARDTQYF | TGTGCCAGCAGCTTGGCAGGGGCAAGGGATACGCAGTATTTT